This T cell receptor (beta chain) originates from a study of shared T cell receptors in the human thymus. Trimming took off 1 base at V and 0 bases at J, with 7 bases between the two ends. Germline V CDR1 and CDR2: LGHNA, YSLEER. The CDR3 loop spans 15 amino acids. The method was immunoSEQ multiplex PCR; TCRdb's version includes in-frame clones alone and lacks a portion of them. Here the sample spans hundreds of thousands of clones, about 89% being singletons. Separately, the same data were catalogued under a study of human thymus T cells. From that study: Congenital heart defects were the reason for the corrective surgery that the donors, healthy Finnish infants, were having. The source of the thymus tissue was resections taken during corrective heart surgery. Repertoires sampled from thymus and blood appeared biased in V and J gene usage. Related research examined unrelated individuals and reported that their thymic repertoires overlapped highly.

Sequences were obtained from thymocytes. The receptor's source is a boy in the first two years of life with a congenital heart defect. This chain uses TRBV4-3 with TRBJ2-1, with D unresolved. CDR3 bases: TGCGCCAGCAGCCAAGGCTATAGCTCCTACAATGAGCAGTTCTTC. Translating gives CASSQGYSSYNEQFF.